Sequencing of this T cell receptor beta chain was carried out in a study of blood T cell repertoires in COVID-19. Study overall: Samples of COVID-19 (acute and convalescent) were obtained from the United States, Italy and Spain. PBMCs, B-cell-depleted T cells, or T cells were the source of the cDNA or gDNA that made up the material.

Authors' analysis steps: From reference gene primer amplification, estimates of nucleated cell counts were derived. This table comes from immunoSEQ multiplex PCR, and its TCRdb copy is limited to in-frame clones, with some not included. The V and J calls and clone size were taken over from that table, and D and trimming were inferred from the DNA. The table includes about 280,000 clones, approximately 90% detected once. V lost 5 bases and J lost 2; bases outside the gene matches: 0. This CDR3 is built from 12 residues. Germline V gene sequence: CDR1 SGHAT, CDR2 FQDESV (reference sequence). The specimen sequenced was peripheral blood. The rearrangement uses TRBV11-1 and TRBJ2-7; 7 bases are a match to TRBD2. This TCR was sampled from a woman aged 50 to 65 who had recovered from COVID-19. CDR3: CASSRGAYEQYF. CDR3 DNA sequence: TGTGCCAGCAGCCGGGGGGCCTACGAGCAGTACTTC.